This entry lists 32 T cell receptor beta chains sequenced from one sample in a study of regulatory T cells in long-lasting Graves disease. Time point defined: newly diagnosed GD, antithyroid drugs for less than 3 months. Extracted RNA from PBMCs served as the source of the TCR library. Construction of the TCR beta libraries employed iRepertoire HTBI primers in conjunction with Arm-PCR of CDR3 regions. TCRdb fed the multiplex PCR reads into MiXCR, producing one record per CDR3 protein. The data contain about 560,000 distinct CDR3 sequences, about 15% of them singletons. These data also formed part of another study, on T cells in Graves' hyperthyroidism and ophthalmopathy.

This material consisted of peripheral blood mononuclear cells (PBMCs), taken at new diagnosis, from a patient treated with antithyroid drugs. These receptors came from a man younger than 30 with Graves disease.

This clonotype was seen at least ten times. The J gene is TRBJ2-7, the V gene TRBV20-1, with D perhaps given as TRBD1 or TRBD2 (5 bases each). This CDR3 has 12 residues. V was pared by 3 bases and J by 7 bases, with 13 bases between. The V gene's germline CDR1 is DFQATT and CDR2 SNEGSKA (reference sequence). CDR3: CSARGRAGEQYF. CDR3 bases: TGCAGTGCTAGGGGCAGGGCGGGTGAGCAGTACTTC.

There are many counts of this clonotype. The V call is TRBV3-1, the J call TRBJ2-7; a weak D match, TRBD2 (5 bases). V was cut by 4 bases and J by 6 bases, with 19 bases left in between. CDR1 and CDR2 (germline): LGHDT, YNNKEL (reference sequence). This CDR3 is built from 15 residues. CDR3 amino acids: CASSPIRGSIGEQYF. The CDR3 DNA is TGTGCCAGCAGCCCCATTCGAGGGAGTATCGGCGAGCAGTACTTC.

This clonotype was seen only a few times. The genes are TRBV19 and TRBJ1-1; tentative D call: TRBD1 (6 bases). The CDR3 consists of 13 residues. Germline V gene sequence: CDR1 LNHDA, CDR2 SQIVND (reference sequence). Trimming cost V 3 bases and J 8 bases, with 13 bases left between them. The CDR3 DNA follows: TGTGCCAGTAGTATGGGACAAGGTATAGAAGCTTTCTTT. It yields the protein CASSMGQGIEAFF. Looking up the rest from reference TRBV19 and TRBJ1-1 gives the full variable domain: DGGITQSPKYLFRKEGQNVTLSCEQNLNHDAMYWYRQDPGQGLRLIYYSQIVNDFQKGDIAEGYSVSREKKESFPLTVTSAQKNPTAFYLCASSMGQGIEAFFGQGTRLTVV.

The chain recombines TRBV6-1 with TRBJ1-4, with 10 bases matching TRBD1. The J segment lost 0 bases and the V segment lost 5 bases, leaving 6 bases of the junction unmatched. CDR1 and CDR2 from the germline V gene are MNHNS and SASEGT. CDR3 length equals 17 residues. The CDR3 nucleotides read TGTGCCAGCAGTCTCGGACAGGGGGTCCCAACTAATGAAAAACTGTTTTTT. Protein sequence: CASSLGQGVPTNEKLFF.

This clonotype was detected ten times or more. The chain carries TRBV5-1 and TRBJ2-7; the D gene could be TRBD1 or TRBD2 (5 bases each). The CDR3 loop spans 15 amino acids. The germline gives CDR1 SGHRS, CDR2 YFSETQ. Trimming removed 5 bases from V and 0 bases from J, with 15 bases in between. The CDR3 nucleotides read TGCGCCAGCAGGGGGGATGCGGGTAGCTCCTACGAGCAGTACTTC. This encodes CASRGDAGSSYEQYF. Drawing the rest from reference TRBV5-1 and TRBJ2-7, the complete variable domain is KAGVTQTPRYLIKTRGQQVTLSCSPISGHRSVSWYQQTPGQGLQFLFEYFSETQRNKGNFPGRFSGRQFSNSRSEMNVSTLELGDSALYLCASRGDAGSSYEQYFGPGTRLTVT.

This clonotype was found many times. V usage is TRBV20-1 and J usage is TRBJ2-5, with 12 bases aligning to TRBD1. Per the germline V gene, CDR1 is DFQATT and CDR2 is SNEGSKA (reference sequence). The CDR3 is made up of 18 amino acids. V gave up 3 bases and J gave up 1 base; unmatched junction bases: 12. The CDR3 protein is CSASVSGTGGLSQETQYF. The CDR3 bases are TGCAGTGCTAGTGTCTCCGGGACAGGGGGCCTGTCCCAAGAGACCCAGTACTTC.

This clonotype was detected ten times or more. The V and J genes are TRBV20-1 and TRBJ1-2; D not resolved. Looked up from germline, CDR1 is DFQATT and CDR2 is SNEGSKA (reference sequence). The CDR3 consists of 15 residues. Trimming cost V 0 bases and J 0 bases, with 11 bases left between them. CDR3: CSARDRAAANYGYTF. CDR3 DNA: TGCAGTGCTAGAGATAGGGCTGCAGCTAACTATGGCTACACCTTC.

This clonotype was observed many times. The chain couples TRBV2 to TRBJ2-3; 8 nucleotides line up with TRBD2. The V gene's germline CDR1 is SNHLY and CDR2 FYNNEI. V dropped 4 bases and J dropped 6; count of bases not matched to a gene: 3. The CDR3 loop spans 13 amino acids. The CDR3 spells CASSVASGDTQYF. In DNA, the CDR3 is TGTGCCAGCAGTGTTGCTAGCGGGGATACGCAGTATTTT.

This clonotype occurred many times. This chain links TRBV7-9 with TRBJ2-2; unclear D gene. The CDR3 contains 12 residues. CDR1 is SEHNR, CDR2 FQNEAQ, per germline (reference sequence). V lost 4 bases and J lost 7, with 7 bases in between. CDR3 amino acids: CASSSRVGELFF. CDR3 nucleotides: TGTGCCAGCAGCTCTCGGGTCGGGGAGCTGTTTTTT.

The chain joins TRBV4-1 to TRBJ1-2, with 9 nucleotides matching TRBD1. Trimming at V came to 3 bases and at J to 2 bases, leaving 7 bases not matched to a gene. The germline V gene has CDR1 MGHRA and CDR2 YSYEKL. The CDR3 is made up of 16 amino acids. CDR3 loop: CASSQRGGQGNYGYTF. CDR3 sequence (DNA): TGCGCCAGCAGCCAGAGAGGCGGACAGGGGAACTATGGCTACACCTTC.

This clonotype was detected ten times or more. This chain links TRBV18 with TRBJ2-5; D is unresolved. The CDR3 is 14 amino acids. V lost 1 base and J lost 5, with 11 bases in between. Germline V gives CDR1 KGHSH, CDR2 LQKENI. This chain's CDR3 is CASSPRGSSETQYF. The CDR3 region has the DNA TGTGCCAGCTCACCACGGGGTTCGTCGGAGACCCAGTACTTC.

There are many counts of this clonotype. The V call is TRBV27, the J call TRBJ1-2, with 7 bases lining up with TRBD1. V lost 3 bases and J lost 3; bases outside the gene matches: 1. Per the germline V gene, CDR1 is MNHEY and CDR2 is SMNVEV (reference sequence). This CDR3 has 13 amino acids. The CDR3: CASSFDRDYGYTF. The CDR3 DNA is TGTGCCAGCAGTTTCGACAGGGACTATGGCTACACCTTC.

This clonotype came up a few times. A read error may explain this, as a much larger clone is one base away. The chain links TRBV6-1 to TRBJ2-1, with TRBD2 matching over 10 bases. From germline, CDR1 is MNHNS and CDR2 SASEGT. This CDR3 is 15 amino acids long. The CDR3 region is CASTRLAGESNEQLF. DNA of the CDR3: TGTGCCAGCACCCGTCTAGCGGGAGAGTCCAATGAGCAGCTCTTC.

This clonotype showed up many times. The genes are TRBV13 and TRBJ2-5; D may be TRBD1 (6 bases). Germline V gene sequence: CDR1 PRHDT, CDR2 FYEKMQ (reference sequence). CDR3 length: 14 amino acids. V was cut by 7 bases and J by 2 bases, with 14 bases left in between. In nucleotides, the CDR3 is TGTGCCAGCACCATAGGGGGACCGCAAGAGACCCAGTACTTC. Its protein is CASTIGGPQETQYF.

The chain couples TRBV18 to TRBJ1-5; TRBD1 agrees at 8 bases. The CDR3 sequence is 14 residues long. The germline V gene has CDR1 KGHSH and CDR2 LQKENI. V trimming: 9 bases; J trimming: 6 bases; junction bases outside the gene matches: 10. The CDR3 coding sequence is TGTGCCAGTTCTGGACAGGGCGAAAGTCAGCCCCAGCATTTT. Residues: CASSGQGESQPQHF. The full variable domain, in which reference TRBV18 and TRBJ1-5 provide the parts outside the CDR3, is NAGVMQNPRHLVRRRGQEARLRCSPMKGHSHVYWYRQLPEEGLKFMVYLQKENIIDESGMPKERFSAEFPKEGPSILRIQQVVRGDSAAYFCASSGQGESQPQHFGDGTRLSIL.

This sequence joins TRBV6-2 or TRBV6-3 and TRBJ2-1, with a possible D match to TRBD2 (6 bases). Trimming removed 4 bases at V and 8 bases at J, with 21 bases between. Germline CDR1 is MNHEY and CDR2 is SVGEGT. The CDR3 is 16 residues long. CDR3 protein: CASSSKTRSRWYEQFF. The DNA for the CDR3 is TGTGCCAGCAGTTCCAAGACTAGGTCCCGATGGTATGAGCAGTTCTTC.

The V and J genes are TRBV6-1 and TRBJ2-2, with 8 nucleotides matching TRBD2. V shed 5 bases, J shed 7 bases, and the junction held 12 bases outside the gene matches. The CDR3 has 16 residues. CDR1 and CDR2 from the germline V gene are MNHNS and SASEGT. CDR3 protein: CASSTEGLVRLGELFF. CDR3 DNA sequence: TGTGCCAGCAGTACCGAGGGACTAGTGAGACTCGGGGAGCTGTTTTTT.

The V and J genes are TRBV27 and TRBJ1-2; TRBD1 matches at 7 bases. The CDR3 is 15 amino acids. The trim removed 4 bases at V and 6 bases at J, leaving 11 bases unmatched. Germline CDR1 MNHEY, CDR2 SMNVEV (reference sequence). CDR3 DNA sequence: TGTGCCAGCAGTTCCCCTCGGACAGGCTACAATGGCTACACCTTC. This gives the protein CASSSPRTGYNGYTF.

This chain connects TRBV28 to TRBJ1-3, with 10 bases identical to TRBD1. The V gene's germline CDR1 is MDHEN and CDR2 SYDVKM. There are 14 residues in the CDR3. Trimming took 3 bases from V and 7 from J; bases not matched to a gene: 3. The CDR3 DNA reads TGTGCCAGCAGTTTGACGGGACAGGGGAACACCATATATTTT. Its protein product is CASSLTGQGNTIYF.

In its sample, this clonotype was seen a few times. The chain joins TRBV9 to TRBJ1-1, with TRBD1 as a possible D gene (5 bases). CDR1 is SGDLS, CDR2 YYNGEE, per germline. There are 19 residues in the CDR3. Trimming took 3 bases from V and 0 from J, leaving 24 bases between them. The CDR3 loop is CASSGGRLQDRIMNTEAFF. The CDR3 region has the DNA TGTGCCAGCAGCGGGGGCCGTTTGCAGGATCGAATCATGAACACTGAAGCTTTCTTT. The whole variable domain, remainder taken from reference TRBV9 and TRBJ1-1, is DSGVTQTPKHLITATGQRVTLRCSPRSGDLSVYWYQQSLDQGLQFLIQYYNGEERAKGNILERFSAQQFPDLHSELNLSSLELGDSALYFCASSGGRLQDRIMNTEAFFGQGTRLTVV.

The chain joins TRBV6-5 to TRBJ2-1; D call uncertain. There are 17 residues in the CDR3. Germline V gene lookup returns CDR1 MNHEY and CDR2 SVGAGI. The V gene lost 0 bases and the J gene lost 0 bases, with 12 bases spanning the gap. The CDR3 DNA follows: TGTGCCAGCAGTTACTCGTGGGTACAGAGCTCCTACAATGAGCAGTTCTTC. This gives the protein CASSYSWVQSSYNEQFF.

The chain employs TRBV20-1 and TRBJ1-1; 10 nucleotides agree with TRBD1. CDR1 DFQATT and CDR2 SNEGSKA come from the germline V gene (reference sequence). Trimming took 3 bases from V and 11 from J; bases not matched to a gene: 9. The CDR3 sequence is 13 residues long. CDR3 residues: CSASPGQGMLAFF. The CDR3 region has the DNA TGCAGTGCTAGCCCGGGACAGGGGATGTTGGCTTTCTTT.

In this sample, this clonotype turned up a few times. This chain uses TRBV3-1 with TRBJ1-5; weak D call: TRBD1 (6 bases). The germline V and J ends were trimmed by 1 base and 3 bases, with 10 bases remaining between them. The germline gives CDR1 LGHDT, CDR2 YNNKEL (reference sequence). This CDR3 comprises 15 residues. CDR3 amino acids: CASSQGTVFNQPQHF. CDR3 DNA sequence: TGTGCCAGCAGCCAAGGGACAGTTTTCAATCAGCCCCAGCATTTT.

On this clonotype itself: A much bigger clone sits one base away, suggesting this may be a read error. The conserved phenylalanine or tryptophan normally closing the CDR3 is absent here, so this likely arose from a read error. This rearrangement joins TRBV12-3 or TRBV12-4 to TRBJ2-1; 9 nucleotides align to TRBD2. With V trimmed by 10 bases and J by 9 bases, 7 bases remained unmatched. The CDR3 consists of 12 residues. The CDR3 sequence is CATRGGRGEQFL. The CDR3 nucleotides read TGTGCCACCCGGGGCGGGAGGGGTGAGCAGTTCCTC.

The CDR3 loop reads CASSFGGQGTDTQYF. The DNA for the CDR3 is TGTGCCAGCAGTTTTGGGGGACAGGGGACAGATACGCAGTATTTT. The chain joins TRBV28 to TRBJ2-3, with TRBD1 identical over 10 bases. The CDR3 loop spans 15 amino acids. CDR1 is MDHEN and CDR2 is SYDVKM in the germline V gene. The trim removed 3 bases at V and 3 bases at J, leaving 3 bases unmatched.

In this sample, this clonotype turned up many times. The chain joins TRBV7-3 to TRBJ2-3; D possibly corresponds to TRBD1 (6 bases). This CDR3 is 17 amino acids long. V was cut by 3 bases and J by 2 bases, with 18 bases left in between. Germline CDR1 and CDR2: SGHTA and FQGTGA. CDR3 nucleotides: TGTGCCAGCAGCTTGGCCCCCGGACAGTCCCTCACAGATACGCAGTATTTT. Translating gives CASSLAPGQSLTDTQYF. The full variable domain, with the rest looked up from reference TRBV7-3 and TRBJ2-3, is GAGVSQTPSNKVTEKGKYVELRCDPISGHTALYWYRQSLGQGPEFLIYFQGTGAADDSGLPNDRFFAVRPEGSVSTLKIQRTERGDSAVYLCASSLAPGQSLTDTQYFGPGTRLTVL.

The chain joins TRBV27 to TRBJ1-2, with D maybe TRBD1 (6 bases). Germline V gene data show CDR1 as MNHEY and CDR2 as SMNVEV (reference sequence). Trimming removed 6 bases from V and 0 bases from J, with 20 bases in between. The CDR3 sequence is 17 residues long. Here the CDR3 DNA reads TGTGCCAGCAGGGATCCGGGACACCTATTTTCTAACTATGGCTACACCTTC. It yields the protein CASRDPGHLFSNYGYTF.

Ten or more counts support this clonotype. V is TRBV6-2 or TRBV6-3 and J is TRBJ2-3; 11 positions match TRBD2. The CDR3 is made up of 15 amino acids. Trimming cost V 6 bases and J 5 bases; bases outside gene matches: 7. CDR1 and CDR2 (germline): MNHEY, SVGEGT. DNA of the CDR3: TGTGCCAGCAGCTCCCAGGGACTAGCGGTAGATACGCAGTATTTT. Amino acid sequence: CASSSQGLAVDTQYF.

The rearrangement uses TRBV19 and TRBJ2-4, with D possibly being TRBD1 (6 bases). CDR3 length: 17 residues. Germline CDR1 is LNHDA and CDR2 is SQIVND (reference sequence). V dropped 3 bases and J dropped 0 bases, with 15 bases sitting between them. CDR3: CASSISWQGSAKNIQYF. DNA for the CDR3: TGTGCCAGTAGTATCAGTTGGCAGGGGTCAGCCAAAAACATTCAGTACTTC.

The sample holds many counts of this clonotype. The genes are TRBV6-1 and TRBJ1-1; D is possibly TRBD1 (5 bases). V gave up 10 bases and J gave up 0 bases, with 12 bases separating them. Germline CDR1 is MNHNS and CDR2 is SASEGT. The CDR3 is 13 residues long. The CDR3 DNA follows: TGTGCCATTAAAGGACATTTGAACACTGAAGCTTTCTTT. This sequence encodes CAIKGHLNTEAFF.

This clonotype was recorded many times. V gene TRBV18 combines with J gene TRBJ2-7; 7 bases are shared with TRBD1. This CDR3 has 14 residues. CDR1 and CDR2 (germline): KGHSH, LQKENI. V was pared by 8 bases and J by 3 bases, with 10 bases of the junction left unmatched. CDR3: CASGSFGTDYEQYF. The CDR3 nucleotides read TGTGCCAGCGGGTCTTTTGGGACAGACTACGAGCAGTACTTC.

This sequence joins TRBV2 and TRBJ1-2; 10 bases are shared with TRBD1. Germline loops: CDR1 SNHLY, CDR2 FYNNEI. The junction had 10 bases not matched to a gene; V was cut back by 6 bases and J by 0 bases. This CDR3 contains 17 residues. CDR3 DNA: TGTGCCAGCAGAATCTCGACAGGGGGCCCTTCTAACTATGGCTACACCTTC. Protein product: CASRISTGGPSNYGYTF.